This T cell receptor (beta chain) is drawn from a study of cytomegalovirus exposure and HLA in healthy donors. The PCR used 60 Vbeta and 13 Jbeta primers. Libraries were prepared by immunoSEQ multiplex PCR; TCRdb keeps only in-frame clonotypes and omits some of them. The sample records under 200,000 clones, approximately 80% being singletons. Points from the study as a whole: Solely CMV serostatus was available to characterize immune exposure.

A note on this clone: Its antigen is still unknown.

The CDR3 totals 16 residues. The germline V gene encodes CDR1 KGHSH and CDR2 LQKENI. Deletions cut 7 bases from V and 1 base from J, with 16 bases between. The clonotype comes from a middle-aged woman in good health and CMV-seropositive. V usage is TRBV18 and J usage is TRBJ2-2; the D gene is possibly TRBD2 (5 bases). Material for sequencing was PBMCs. In nucleotides, the CDR3 is TGTGCCAGCTTCCCGGGATCCAGGCGGAACACCGGGGAGCTGTTTTTT. The encoded protein is CASFPGSRRNTGELFF.